This TCR beta chain emerged from a study of cytomegalovirus exposure and HLA in healthy donors. Notes on the study in general: Most TCR sequences proved rare, with some public TCRs found in many donors. The TCR clusters that emerged in the first cohort tended, a later analysis found, to co-occur in the approximately 110 validation repertoires.

The CDR3 spans 16 residues. CDR1 is LGHNA, CDR2 YNFKEQ, per germline. V shed 4 bases, J shed 0 bases, and the junction held 9 bases outside the gene matches. Notes on this clone: Its cognate antigen is unknown.

Generated by immunoSEQ multiplex PCR, the TCRdb table keeps only in-frame clones and is missing some. The profile shows some 76,000 clones, less than 95% of them singletons. The sequence derives from a woman aged 18 to 35 in good health and CMV-seronegative. The chain joins TRBV4-2 to TRBJ2-7; 7 bases match TRBD1. The sample taken for sequencing was PBMCs. Here the CDR3 reads CASSLRTGSLSYEQYF. The CDR3 bases are TGTGCCAGCAGCCTAAGGACAGGATCCCTCTCCTACGAGCAGTACTTC.